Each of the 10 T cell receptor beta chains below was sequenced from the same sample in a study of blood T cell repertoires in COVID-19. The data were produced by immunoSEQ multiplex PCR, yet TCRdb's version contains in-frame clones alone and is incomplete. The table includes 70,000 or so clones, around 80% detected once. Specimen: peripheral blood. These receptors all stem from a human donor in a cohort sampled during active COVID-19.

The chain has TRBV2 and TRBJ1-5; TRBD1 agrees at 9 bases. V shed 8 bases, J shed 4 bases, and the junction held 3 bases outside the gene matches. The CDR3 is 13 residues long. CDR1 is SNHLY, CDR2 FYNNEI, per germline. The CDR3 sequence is CASRGQGNQPQHF. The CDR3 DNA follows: TGTGCCAGCCGGGGACAGGGAAATCAGCCCCAGCATTTT. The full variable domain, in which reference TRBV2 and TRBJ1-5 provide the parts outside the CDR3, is EPEVTQTPSHQVTQMGQEVILRCVPISNHLYFYWYRQILGQKVEFLVSFYNNEISEKSEIFDDQFSVERPDGSNFTLKIRSTKLEDSAMYFCASRGQGNQPQHFGDGTRLSIL.

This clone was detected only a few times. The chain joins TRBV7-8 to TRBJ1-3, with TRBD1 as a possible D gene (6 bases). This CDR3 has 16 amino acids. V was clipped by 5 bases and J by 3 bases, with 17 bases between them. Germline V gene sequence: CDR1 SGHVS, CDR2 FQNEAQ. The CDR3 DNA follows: TGTGCCAGCAGCGCACAGGGCGCGCAATATGGAAACACCATATATTTT. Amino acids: CASSAQGAQYGNTIYF.

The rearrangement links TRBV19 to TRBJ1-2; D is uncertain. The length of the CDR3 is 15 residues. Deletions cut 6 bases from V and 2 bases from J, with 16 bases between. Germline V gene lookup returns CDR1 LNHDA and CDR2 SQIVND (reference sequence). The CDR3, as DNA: TGTGCCAGTAGGCTCCTCTCCATCGGGAACTATGGCTACACCTTC. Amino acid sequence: CASRLLSIGNYGYTF.

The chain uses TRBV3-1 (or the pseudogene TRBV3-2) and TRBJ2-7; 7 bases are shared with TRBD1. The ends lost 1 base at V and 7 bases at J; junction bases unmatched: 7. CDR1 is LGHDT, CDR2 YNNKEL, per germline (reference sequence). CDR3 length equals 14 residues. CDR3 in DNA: TGTGCCAGCAGCCAAGCCGACAGGGTGGGAGAGCAGTACTTC. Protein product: CASSQADRVGEQYF.

CDR3 in DNA: TGTGCCAGCAGCTTTGGGACAGGGGGCGATTGGGGCTACACCTTC. This translates into CASSFGTGGDWGYTF. The chain employs TRBV7-9 and TRBJ1-2, with TRBD1 matching 12 bases. CDR1 and CDR2 (germline): SEHNR, FQNEAQ (reference sequence). V dropped 3 bases and J dropped 8; count of bases not matched to a gene: 7. CDR3 length equals 15 residues.

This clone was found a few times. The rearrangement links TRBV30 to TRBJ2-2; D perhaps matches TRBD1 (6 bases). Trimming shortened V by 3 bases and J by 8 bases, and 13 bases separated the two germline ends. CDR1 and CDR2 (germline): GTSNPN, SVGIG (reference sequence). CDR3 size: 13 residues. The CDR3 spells CAWREQGWGELFF. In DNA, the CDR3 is TGTGCCTGGAGGGAACAGGGTTGGGGGGAGCTGTTTTTT.

CDR3 region: CASSALATGGSYEQYF. For the CDR3, the DNA is TGTGCCAGCAGCGCCTTAGCGACAGGGGGTTCCTACGAGCAGTACTTC. The chain employs TRBV9 and TRBJ2-7; 9 bases align to TRBD1. In germline, CDR1 is SGDLS, CDR2 YYNGEE. The CDR3 is made up of 16 amino acids. Unmatched junction bases numbered 8, after V lost 3 bases and J lost 1 base.

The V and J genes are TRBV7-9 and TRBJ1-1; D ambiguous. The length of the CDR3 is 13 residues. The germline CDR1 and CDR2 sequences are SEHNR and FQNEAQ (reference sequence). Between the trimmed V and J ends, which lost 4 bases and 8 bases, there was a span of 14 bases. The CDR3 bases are TGTGCCAGCAGCTCACCCAATAGTTTGGAAGCTTTCTTT. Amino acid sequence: CASSSPNSLEAFF.

CDR3 loop: CASSGGAYGYTF. The CDR3 DNA reads as TGTGCCAGCTCGGGGGGGGCCTATGGCTACACCTTC. The V and J genes are TRBV3-1 (or the pseudogene TRBV3-2) and TRBJ1-2; D is perhaps TRBD1 (6 bases). V gave up 8 bases and J gave up 4 bases, with 11 bases separating them. This CDR3 is 12 amino acids long. CDR1 is LGHDT, CDR2 YNNKEL, per germline (reference sequence).

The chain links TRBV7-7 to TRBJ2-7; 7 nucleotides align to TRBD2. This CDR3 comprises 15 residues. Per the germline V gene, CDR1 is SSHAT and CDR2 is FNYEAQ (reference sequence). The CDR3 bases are TGTGCTAGCCAGGTGGCAGGGAGGGATTCCTACGAGCAGTACTTC. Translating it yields CASQVAGRDSYEQYF.